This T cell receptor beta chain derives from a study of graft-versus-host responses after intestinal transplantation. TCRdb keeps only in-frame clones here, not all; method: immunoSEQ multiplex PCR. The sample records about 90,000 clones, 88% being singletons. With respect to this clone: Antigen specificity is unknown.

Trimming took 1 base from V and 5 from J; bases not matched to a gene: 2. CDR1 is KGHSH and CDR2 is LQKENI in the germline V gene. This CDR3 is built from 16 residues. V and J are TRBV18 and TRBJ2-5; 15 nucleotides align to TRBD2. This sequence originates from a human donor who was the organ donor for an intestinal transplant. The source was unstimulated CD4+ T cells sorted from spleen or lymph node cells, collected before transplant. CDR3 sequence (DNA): TGTGCCAGCTCACCACAGGGACTAGCGGGAGGCGAGACCCAGTACTTC. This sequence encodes CASSPQGLAGGETQYF.